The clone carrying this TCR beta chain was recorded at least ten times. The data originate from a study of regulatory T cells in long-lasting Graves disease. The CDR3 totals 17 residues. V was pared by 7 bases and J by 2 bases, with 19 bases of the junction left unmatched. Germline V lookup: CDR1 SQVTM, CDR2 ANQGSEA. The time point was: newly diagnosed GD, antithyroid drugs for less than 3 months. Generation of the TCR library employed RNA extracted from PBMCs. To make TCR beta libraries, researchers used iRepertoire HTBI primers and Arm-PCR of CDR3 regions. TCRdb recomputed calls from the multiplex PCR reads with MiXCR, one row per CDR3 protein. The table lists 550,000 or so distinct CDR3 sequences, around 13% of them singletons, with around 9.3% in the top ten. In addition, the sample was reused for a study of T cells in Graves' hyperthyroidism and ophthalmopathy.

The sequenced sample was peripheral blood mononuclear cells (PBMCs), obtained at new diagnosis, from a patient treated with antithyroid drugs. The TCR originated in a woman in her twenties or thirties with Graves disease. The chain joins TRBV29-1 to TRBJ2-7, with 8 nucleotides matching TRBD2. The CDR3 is CSASGGPLSARPYEQYF. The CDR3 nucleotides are TGCAGCGCATCGGGGGGGCCGCTATCGGCACGACCCTACGAGCAGTACTTC.